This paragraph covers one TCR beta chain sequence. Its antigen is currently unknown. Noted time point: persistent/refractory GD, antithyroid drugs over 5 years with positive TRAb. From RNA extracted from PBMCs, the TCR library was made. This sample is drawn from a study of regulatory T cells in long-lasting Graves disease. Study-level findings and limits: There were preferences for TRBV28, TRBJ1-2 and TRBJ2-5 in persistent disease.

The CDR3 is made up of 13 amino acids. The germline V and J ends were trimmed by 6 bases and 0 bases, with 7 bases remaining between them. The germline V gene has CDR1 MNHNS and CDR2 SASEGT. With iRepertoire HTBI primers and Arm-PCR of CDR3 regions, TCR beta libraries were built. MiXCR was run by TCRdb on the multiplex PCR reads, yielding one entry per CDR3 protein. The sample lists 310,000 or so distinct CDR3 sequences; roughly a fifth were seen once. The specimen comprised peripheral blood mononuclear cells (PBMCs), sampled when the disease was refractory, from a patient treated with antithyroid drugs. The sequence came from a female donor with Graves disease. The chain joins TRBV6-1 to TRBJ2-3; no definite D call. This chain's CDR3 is CASSPLSTDTQYF. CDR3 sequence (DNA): TGTGCCAGCAGCCCCTTAAGCACAGATACGCAGTATTTT.